This T cell receptor beta chain was identified during a study of T-cell reconstitution after alpha-beta-depleted transplantation in children. Between the trimmed V and J ends, which lost 4 bases and 9 bases, there was a span of 13 bases. CDR3 size: 13 residues. Per germline, CDR1 SQVTM and CDR2 ANQGSEA. The TCRbeta library was prepared with unique molecular identifiers. Each CDR3 protein is one row after TCRdb ran MiXCR on the PCR reads. Among 640,000 or so distinct CDR3 sequences listed, 15% to 20% were seen once. This clonotype appeared many times. The chain combines TRBV29-1 with TRBJ1-6; maybe TRBD1 (5 bases). The sample here was PBMCs from the stem cell graft donor, taken from the stem cell graft. This clonotype was obtained from a human donor who donated a stem cell graft to a child with acute myeloid leukemia. The CDR3 DNA reads TGCAGCGTTGGCCAGGCCGGGGGTTCACCCCTCCACTTT. This translates into CSVGQAGGSPLHF.